These 10 T cell receptor beta chains were sequenced from one sample in a study of Graves' ophthalmopathy and Graves' hyperthyroidism (dated by TCRdb to 2016 to 2018). The sequencer listed for this sample is Illumina HiSeq 2000. For repertoire sequencing, TCR beta CDR3 regions were amplified from RNA transcripts. A first-round RT-PCR used HTBI primers with the Qiagen OneStep RT-PCR kit, followed by a second-round multiplex PCR, size selection and purification. In TCRdb, the public reads were trimmed at Q25 with fastp and aligned with MiXCR, with productive beta chains retained. Records with the same CDR3 protein are collapsed into one entry carrying the most frequent genes and DNA. This sample gives about 220,000 distinct CDR3 sequences in total; around a fifth of them show up just once. The top ten constitute 43% of the sample. The material sequenced was peripheral blood. The receptors shown here come from a woman aged 50 to 60 with Graves' ophthalmopathy. Donor details come from another sample of the same person, matched by shared clones.

A few counts support this clonotype. A much larger clone lies one base from this, so it may be a read error. The chain joins TRBV4-2 to TRBJ1-6; D may be TRBD1 (6 bases). Germline V gene lookup returns CDR1 LGHNA and CDR2 YNFKEQ. This CDR3 contains 18 residues. CDR3 sequence reads: CASSQESAITGSNSSLHF. The DNA of the CDR3 is TGTGCCAGCAGCCAAGAAAGCGCTATTACAGGGAGCAATTCATCCCTCCACTTT.

The table lists this clonotype with many counts. V and J are TRBV7-3 and TRBJ2-2; D is unresolved. The CDR3 contains 13 residues. Germline CDR1 is SGHTA and CDR2 is FQGTGA. V lost 5 bases, J lost 4 bases, and 8 bases lay in between. The CDR3 protein is CASSPGGTGELFF. CDR3 DNA: TGTGCCAGCAGCCCCGGCGGCACCGGGGAGCTGTTTTTT.

In its sample, this clonotype was seen many times. The V gene is TRBV19, the J gene TRBJ2-7, with a weak D call TRBD1 (6 bases). The V end was cut by 5 bases, the J end by 5 bases, with 16 bases between. This CDR3 is built from 14 residues. Germline V gives CDR1 LNHDA, CDR2 SQIVND (reference sequence). The CDR3 DNA sequence: TGTGCCAGTAGTTCCAAAGGGGGAATCAACGAGCAGTACTTC. It yields the protein CASSSKGGINEQYF.

The genes are TRBV10-3 and TRBJ2-7; TRBD1 is a possible D gene (6 bases). V lost 0 bases and J 3 bases, leaving 15 bases between the germline ends. CDR3 length: 16 residues. Germline CDR1 ENHRY, CDR2 SYGVKD. The CDR3 is CAISESTGLTDYEQYF. The CDR3 DNA is TGTGCCATCAGTGAGTCGACAGGCCTAACGGACTACGAGCAGTACTTC.

This clonotype was seen at least ten times. This chain uses TRBV14 with TRBJ2-7; no clear D. Germline V CDR1 and CDR2: SGHDN, FVKESK. The V end was cut by 6 bases, the J end by 3 bases, with 12 bases between. This CDR3 comprises 13 residues. This CDR3 is CASRKTGFYEQYF. In nucleotides, the CDR3 is TGTGCCAGCAGGAAAACCGGTTTCTACGAGCAGTACTTC. The full variable domain, completed using reference TRBV14 and TRBJ2-7, is EAGVTQFPSHSVIEKGQTVTLRCDPISGHDNLYWYRRVMGKEIKFLLHFVKESKQDESGMPNNRFLAERTGGTYSTLKVQPAELEDSGVYFCASRKTGFYEQYFGPGTRLTVT.

The rearrangement links TRBV30 to TRBJ2-7; 7 bases line up with TRBD1. CDR3 length: 13 amino acids. With V trimmed by 0 bases and J by 2 bases, 1 base remained unmatched. Germline CDR1 and CDR2: GTSNPN and SVGIG (reference sequence). CDR3 amino acids: CAWSVGTAYEQYF. The CDR3 coding sequence is TGTGCCTGGAGTGTTGGGACAGCCTACGAGCAGTACTTC.

This clonotype was counted ten times or more. The chain combines TRBV2 with TRBJ2-6; the D gene is possibly TRBD1 (5 bases). V lost 6 bases and J lost 0, with 9 bases in between. The germline CDR1 and CDR2 sequences are SNHLY and FYNNEI. This CDR3 has 15 amino acids. The CDR3 spells CASRDMSSGANVLTF. The CDR3 DNA follows: TGTGCCAGCAGGGACATGAGCTCTGGGGCCAACGTCCTGACTTTC.

The CDR3 DNA reads TGTGCCAGCAGCGTAGAGACCGGGACAGGGGATAATTCACCCCTCCACTTT. It codes for CASSVETGTGDNSPLHF. The rearrangement uses TRBV9 and TRBJ1-6, with 10 bases lining up with TRBD1. Germline CDR1 reads SGDLS; CDR2 reads YYNGEE. The CDR3 runs to 17 residues. The V and J ends lost 0 bases and 5 bases, in that order; junction bases with no gene match: 5.

V is TRBV4-2 and J is TRBJ2-7; no clear D gene. The CDR3 sequence is 14 residues long. Germline V gives CDR1 LGHNA, CDR2 YNFKEQ. The V end lost 0 bases, the J end lost 1 base, and 7 bases lay between the germline ends. CDR3 in amino acids: CASSQDSSSYEQYF. Written as DNA, the CDR3 is TGTGCCAGCAGCCAAGATAGCAGTTCCTACGAGCAGTACTTC.

A few counts support this clonotype. V usage is TRBV7-8 and J usage is TRBJ1-6; no firm D call. The V end lost 3 bases, the J end lost 0 bases, and 6 bases lay between the germline ends. The V gene's germline CDR1 is SGHVS and CDR2 FQNEAQ. This CDR3 spans 15 amino acids. In DNA, the CDR3 is TGTGCCAGCAGCTTCTCCTACTCCTATAATTCACCCCTCCACTTT. This encodes CASSFSYSYNSPLHF. The complete variable domain, with remaining parts taken from reference TRBV7-8 and TRBJ1-6, reads GAGVSQSPRYKVAKRGQDVALRCDPISGHVSLFWYQQALGQGPEFLTYFQNEAQLDKSGLPSDRFFAERPEGSVSTLKIQRTQQEDSAVYLCASSFSYSYNSPLHFGNGTRLTVT.